This T cell receptor (beta chain) was captured by sequencing in a study of CD8 T cells in Susac syndrome. RNA was extracted with the RNeasy kit, and a quantity of roughly 0.5 to 1 ug was reverse transcribed using random hexamers. An immunoSEQ multiplex PCR generated amplified TCR beta CDR3 products spanning 54 Vbeta and 13 Jbeta. TCRdb recomputed calls from the immunoSEQ multiplex PCR reads with MiXCR, one row per CDR3 protein. Altogether 75,000 to 95,000 distinct CDR3 sequences are present, 75% to 95% being singletons, with the ten largest covering less than 0.55%. From blood CD8+ and CD4+ T cells, the TCR beta chain was sequenced. V was pared by 3 bases and J by 3 bases, with 5 bases of the junction left unmatched. The CDR3 spans 14 residues. CDR1 and CDR2 from the germline V gene are SQVTM and ANQGSEA.

Sequences were obtained from CD8+ T cells from PBMCs. The V and J genes are TRBV29-1 and TRBJ1-2; 9 nucleotides line up with TRBD1. The receptor was isolated from a human donor with multiple sclerosis. DNA for the CDR3: TGCAGCGTTGATTTGGGACAGGGATACTATGGCTACACCTTC. This sequence encodes CSVDLGQGYYGYTF.